This T cell receptor (beta chain) was identified during a study of CD8 T cells in ankylosing spondylitis. TCRdb fed the 5' RACE reads into MiXCR, producing one record per CDR3 protein. The repertoire holds approximately 130,000 distinct CDR3 sequences, with about an eighth as singletons. At least ten counts were recorded for this clonotype. The V end was cut by 7 bases, the J end by 1 base, with 7 bases between. This CDR3 is built from 14 residues. Germline V gene sequence: CDR1 KGHDR, CDR2 SFDVKD. The sequence derives from a female donor with ankylosing spondylitis or in good health (not recorded which). This chain joins TRBV24-1 and TRBJ2-6; D unresolved. The sequencing input was blood, either unsorted or a sorted T cell fraction (not recorded which). CDR3 amino acids: CATRYLSGANVLTF. CDR3 sequence (DNA): TGTGCCACCAGATACTTATCTGGGGCCAACGTCCTGACTTTC.